The 2 T cell receptor beta chains below all came from one sample that was sequenced in a study of cytomegalovirus exposure and HLA in healthy donors. This PCR relied on a set of 60 Vbeta primers and 13 Jbeta primers. Using immunoSEQ multiplex PCR, the repertoire was profiled, and TCRdb retains in-frame clones only, with some absent. The sample has around 160,000 clones, 75% to 90% seen once; the top ten hold approximately 9.4%. Sequencing used PBMCs. These receptors were obtained from a man aged 18 to 30 in good health and CMV-seropositive.

The rearrangement links TRBV5-1 to TRBJ2-3, with 13 bases fitting TRBD2. CDR1 is SGHRS, CDR2 YFSETQ, per germline. The ends lost 4 bases at V and 2 bases at J; junction bases unmatched: 4. This CDR3 contains 16 residues. In DNA, the CDR3 is TGCGCCAGCAGCCTTGGACTAGCGGGAGTCACAGATACGCAGTATTTT. Residues: CASSLGLAGVTDTQYF.

The chain has TRBV27 and TRBJ2-2; D is perhaps TRBD1 (6 bases). CDR1 and CDR2 from the germline V gene are MNHEY and SMNVEV (reference sequence). This CDR3 region has 16 residues. V was clipped by 10 bases and J by 0 bases, with 18 bases between them. The CDR3 DNA sequence: TGTGCCACCTCACCGGTGGGGACAACGAACACCGGGGAGCTGTTTTTT. Translating it yields CATSPVGTTNTGELFF.